The 25 T cell receptor beta chains below come from one sample, sequenced in a study of T cell responses to AZD1222 COVID-19 vaccine. The protocol was immunoSEQ multiplex PCR, while the TCRdb copy is restricted to in-frame clones and leaves out a portion. Of tens of thousands of clones in the sample, around 89% are singletons; the top ten hold around 20%. Here the sequenced sample was peripheral blood, taken on day 0 of AZD1222 vaccination. The source of these receptors is an adult in good health.

The CDR3 sequence is CASSLGYGGTEAFF. DNA of the CDR3: TGTGCCAGCAGCTTAGGTTATGGGGGCACTGAAGCTTTCTTT. This chain uses TRBV7-8 with TRBJ1-1, with a tentative D call TRBD1 (5 bases). Per the germline V gene, CDR1 is SGHVS and CDR2 is FQNEAQ. The CDR3 contains 14 residues. The V gene lost 1 base and the J gene lost 4 bases, with 10 bases spanning the gap.

This chain joins TRBV5-4 and TRBJ2-5; 9 bases agree with TRBD2. The germline CDR1 and CDR2 sequences are SGHNT and YYREEE (reference sequence). Germline trimming cut 3 bases from V and 5 bases from J; bases unmatched to any gene: 11. The CDR3 is 16 residues long. This CDR3 reads CASSSHWASGDETQYF. The CDR3 DNA reads TGTGCCAGCAGCTCCCACTGGGCTAGCGGGGACGAGACCCAGTACTTC.

Here the CDR3 DNA reads TGTGCCAGCAGCGTAGATGGGCTAAGCACAGATACGCAGTATTTT. Translated: CASSVDGLSTDTQYF. V is TRBV9 and J is TRBJ2-3; unclear D gene. CDR3 length: 15 residues. Looked up from germline, CDR1 is SGDLS and CDR2 is YYNGEE. Trimming shortened V by 0 bases and J by 0 bases, and 8 bases separated the two germline ends.

The genes are TRBV11-2 and TRBJ1-1, with D possibly being TRBD1 (5 bases). Trimming took off 4 bases at V and 3 bases at J, with 12 bases between the two ends. This CDR3 has 14 residues. Germline-derived CDR1 and CDR2 are SGHAT and FQNNGV. The CDR3 loop is CASSYEWDYTEAFF. The CDR3, as DNA: TGTGCCAGCAGCTACGAATGGGACTACACTGAAGCTTTCTTT.

The chain carries TRBV2 and TRBJ2-3; 9 bases agree with TRBD2. The junction had 3 bases not matched to a gene; V was cut back by 6 bases and J by 2 bases. The V gene's germline CDR1 is SNHLY and CDR2 FYNNEI. CDR3 length: 14 residues. The CDR3 DNA reads as TGTGCCAGCAGGATAGCGGGAGACACAGATACGCAGTATTTT. Its translation is CASRIAGDTDTQYF.

The V call is TRBV9, the J call TRBJ2-3; no clear D. The CDR3 loop spans 14 amino acids. CDR1 is SGDLS and CDR2 is YYNGEE in the germline V gene. V lost 0 bases to trimming and J lost 0 bases, with 5 bases between them. DNA of the CDR3: TGTGCCAGCAGCGTAGCGGTTAGCACAGATACGCAGTATTTT. Translating it yields CASSVAVSTDTQYF.

The chain links TRBV7-9 to TRBJ1-2; 10 nucleotides match TRBD1. Losses at the gene ends were 5 bases for V and 3 bases for J; bases not matched to a gene: 15. The CDR3 runs to 18 residues. Germline lookup yields CDR1 SEHNR and CDR2 FQNEAQ (reference sequence). CDR3 loop: CASSENTGTGVLDYGYTF. The CDR3 DNA is TGTGCCAGCAGCGAGAATACCGGGACAGGGGTTTTAGACTATGGCTACACCTTC.

This chain joins TRBV9 and TRBJ1-3; a possible D gene is TRBD1 (5 bases). The ends were cut back, 2 bases at V and 0 bases at J, with 9 bases in the middle. The length of the CDR3 is 15 residues. CDR1 and CDR2 from the germline V gene are SGDLS and YYNGEE. CDR3 coding DNA: TGTGCCAGCAGCGTCTCAGGGAGCTCTGGAAACACCATATATTTT. Protein product: CASSVSGSSGNTIYF.

The chain links TRBV2 to TRBJ1-2, with D possibly being TRBD1 (6 bases). The CDR3 has 11 amino acids. V was trimmed by 7 bases and J by 6 bases, leaving 9 bases between them. Germline values: CDR1 SNHLY, CDR2 FYNNEI. DNA of the CDR3: TGTGCCAGCACAGAGGGGGATGGCTACACCTTC. Amino acid sequence: CASTEGDGYTF.

The V call is TRBV6-5, the J call TRBJ2-7; D gene uncertain. The CDR3 extends over 13 amino acids. Germline assignment: CDR1 MNHEY and CDR2 SVGAGI. The V and J ends lost 0 bases and 3 bases respectively, with 6 bases between them. DNA for the CDR3: TGTGCCAGCAGTTACTCTGGCGACTACGAGCAGTACTTC. It codes for CASSYSGDYEQYF.

A single count supports this clone. The chain employs TRBV19 and TRBJ1-1; 7 nucleotides match TRBD1. Germline CDR1 is LNHDA and CDR2 is SQIVND (reference sequence). CDR3 length equals 15 residues. V was pared by 4 bases and J by 2 bases, with 7 bases of the junction left unmatched. CDR3 DNA: TGTGCCAGTAGTAACCCCAGACAGGGAAACACTGAAGCTTTCTTT. Protein sequence: CASSNPRQGNTEAFF.

V gene TRBV9 combines with J gene TRBJ2-1; D gene ambiguous. V lost 1 base to trimming and J lost 9 bases, with 11 bases between them. Germline V gene sequence: CDR1 SGDLS, CDR2 YYNGEE. The CDR3 covers 13 residues. The CDR3 DNA follows: TGTGCCAGCAGCGTACAAGCGTCAAGTGAGCAGTTCTTC. Residues: CASSVQASSEQFF.

The CDR3 here is CASSGYDSGNTEAFF. The CDR3 nucleotides read TGTGCCAGCAGCGGATACGACAGCGGAAACACTGAAGCTTTCTTT. V gene TRBV25-1 combines with J gene TRBJ1-1; D may be TRBD1 (5 bases). The V end lost 6 bases, the J end lost 2 bases, and 16 bases lay between the germline ends. CDR1 is MGHDK and CDR2 is SYGVNS in the germline V gene. The CDR3 sequence is 15 residues long.

The genes are TRBV5-5 and TRBJ1-1; tentative D call: TRBD1 (5 bases). Trimming shortened V by 2 bases and J by 2 bases, and 7 bases separated the two germline ends. From germline, CDR1 is SGHKS and CDR2 YYEKEE (reference sequence). The CDR3 totals 13 residues. The CDR3 DNA reads as TGTGCCAGCAGCTTTCAGGGAAACACTGAAGCTTTCTTT. Protein: CASSFQGNTEAFF.

This clone was counted a single time. J is TRBJ2-3 and V is TRBV5-6, with 11 positions matching TRBD2. Germline V CDR1 and CDR2: SGHDT, YYEEEE. The junction had 14 bases not matched to a gene; V was cut back by 3 bases and J by 5 bases. There are 18 residues in the CDR3. The DNA for the CDR3 is TGTGCCAGCAGCTCTTTTATCAAACTAGCGGGAGTGGGAGATACGCAGTATTTT. Its protein product is CASSSFIKLAGVGDTQYF. Combining the CDR3 with reference TRBV5-6 and TRBJ2-3 gives the whole variable domain DAGVTQSPTHLIKTRGQQVTLRCSPKSGHDTVSWYQQALGQGPQFIFQYYEEEERQRGNFPDRFSGHQFPNYSSELNVNALLLGDSALYLCASSSFIKLAGVGDTQYFGPGTRLTVL.

The rearrangement uses TRBV29-1 and TRBJ1-1; tentatively, D is TRBD1 (6 bases). The CDR3 has 13 amino acids. The germline CDR1 and CDR2 sequences are SQVTM and ANQGSEA. The ends were cut back, 7 bases at V and 1 base at J, with 13 bases in the middle. CDR3 loop: CSGRRGENTEAFF. The CDR3 DNA sequence: TGCAGCGGTCGCAGGGGAGAGAACACTGAAGCTTTCTTT. Variable domain in full (rest from reference TRBV29-1 and TRBJ1-1): SAVISQKPSRDICQRGTSLTIQCQVDSQVTMMFWYRQQPGQSLTLIATANQGSEATYESGFVIDKFPISRPNLTFSTLTVSNMSPEDSSIYLCSGRRGENTEAFFGQGTRLTVV.

V and J are TRBV10-2 and TRBJ2-1; 13 bases are a match to TRBD2. Germline CDR1 WSHSY, CDR2 SAAADI. The CDR3 covers 16 residues. Trimming took 4 bases from V and 5 from J; bases not matched to a gene: 5. DNA of the CDR3: TGCGCCAGCAGTGGGGGACTAGCGGGAACAGACAATGAGCAGTTCTTC. It codes for CASSGGLAGTDNEQFF.

This clone was detected many times. The J gene is TRBJ2-5, the V gene TRBV6-2 or TRBV6-3; TRBD2 matches 10 bases. The CDR3 extends over 13 amino acids. The germline V gene has CDR1 MNHEY and CDR2 SVGEGT. Unmatched junction bases numbered 11, after V lost 5 bases and J lost 14 bases. CDR3 sequence: CASSRSGGPNDYF. DNA for the CDR3: TGTGCCAGCAGTCGTAGCGGGGGGCCCAATGATTACTTC.

A single count supports this clone. This rearrangement joins TRBV9 to TRBJ2-2; 9 positions agree with TRBD1. Looked up from germline, CDR1 is SGDLS and CDR2 is YYNGEE. V lost 4 bases and J lost 9; bases outside the gene matches: 13. The CDR3 loop spans 16 amino acids. CDR3 sequence: CASSPGTGRFRRELFF. In DNA, the CDR3 is TGTGCCAGCAGCCCAGGGACAGGGAGATTTAGGCGGGAGCTGTTTTTT.

The rearrangement uses TRBV6-2 or TRBV6-3 and TRBJ1-5; the D gene is possibly TRBD1 (5 bases). The germline gives CDR1 MNHEY, CDR2 SVGEGT. Trimming took off 2 bases at V and 3 bases at J, with 11 bases between the two ends. There are 15 residues in the CDR3. The DNA of the CDR3 is TGTGCCAGCAGTTACGGGGCAGGATACAATCAGCCCCAGCATTTT. Translation gives CASSYGAGYNQPQHF.

The chain combines TRBV28 with TRBJ1-4, with TRBD1 identical over 7 bases. CDR3 size: 14 residues. Germline trimming cut 2 bases from V and 11 bases from J; bases unmatched to any gene: 8. Germline CDR1 reads MDHEN; CDR2 reads SYDVKM. The CDR3 loop reads CASSLGQGRGKLFF. The CDR3 bases are TGTGCCAGCAGTTTAGGGCAGGGCAGGGGGAAACTGTTTTTT. Looking up the rest from reference TRBV28 and TRBJ1-4 gives the full variable domain: DVKVTQSSRYLVKRTGEKVFLECVQDMDHENMFWYRQDPGLGLRLIYFSYDVKMKEKGDIPEGYSVSREKKERFSLILESASTNQTSMYLCASSLGQGRGKLFFGSGTQLSVL.

This sequence joins TRBV3-1 (or the pseudogene TRBV3-2) and TRBJ1-1; D may be TRBD1 (5 bases). Trimming took off 3 bases at V and 6 bases at J, with 14 bases between the two ends. Germline values: CDR1 LGHDT, CDR2 YNNKEL (reference sequence). The CDR3 runs 14 residues. DNA of the CDR3: TGTGCCAGCAGCCATTTCCAGGGAGGCTCTGAAGCTTTCTTT. Amino acid sequence: CASSHFQGGSEAFF.

In DNA form, the CDR3 reads TGTGCCAGCAGTTTTATGGCGGGAGGGTACAATGAGCAGTTCTTC. Translated: CASSFMAGGYNEQFF. This chain joins TRBV28 and TRBJ2-1; 9 bases are shared with TRBD2. There are 15 residues in the CDR3. CDR1 and CDR2 (germline): MDHEN, SYDVKM. The ends lost 3 bases at V and 4 bases at J; junction bases unmatched: 4.

This chain joins TRBV5-4 and TRBJ2-1; D is possibly TRBD2 (6 bases). This CDR3 has 15 amino acids. V was pared by 4 bases and J by 7 bases, with 18 bases between. The germline gives CDR1 SGHNT, CDR2 YYREEE (reference sequence). The CDR3: CASSVPGLTSNEQFF. DNA for the CDR3: TGTGCCAGCAGCGTACCGGGACTCACCTCAAATGAGCAGTTCTTC.

This chain links TRBV7-9 with TRBJ2-7, with TRBD2 identical over 7 bases. V shed 5 bases, J shed 7 bases, and the junction held 2 bases outside the gene matches. Germline lookup yields CDR1 SEHNR and CDR2 FQNEAQ (reference sequence). This CDR3 contains 11 residues. For the CDR3, the DNA is TGTGCCAGCAGCCCCGGGGGGGAGCAGTACTTC. Its protein is CASSPGGEQYF.